This is a list of T cell receptor beta chains from one sample in a study of cytomegalovirus exposure and HLA in healthy donors. The table came from immunoSEQ multiplex PCR; TCRdb's copy has only in-frame clones and leaves some out. The sample has roughly 290,000 clones; approximately 80% are singletons. Sequencing was performed on PBMCs. These receptors were obtained from a girl between 2 and 10 years old in good health and CMV-seronegative. The CDR3 runs from the conserved cysteine through the conserved F or W. Fields, in order: CDR3 length, V gene, clone size, D gene, J gene, CDR3 protein, CDR3 DNA. D genes are given only for firm matches. Rows may omit the clone size; those that give it use once, few, many or a size class.

>12|TRBV6-5|.|.|TRBJ2-3
CASLDRTDTQYF
TGTGCCAGCTTAGATCGCACAGATACGCAGTATTTT
>16|TRBV5-6|.|.|TRBJ2-2
CASTGPGGANTGELFF
TGTGCCAGCACCGGACCGGGGGGCGCGAACACCGGGGAGCTGTTTTTT
>15|TRBV10-3|.|TRBD2|TRBJ2-1
CAISESSGGAYEQFF
TGTGCCATCAGTGAGTCAAGCGGGGGGGCCTATGAGCAGTTCTTC
>15|TRBV10-2|.|TRBD1|TRBJ1-3
CASTRWGQGGNTIYF
TGCGCCAGCACCCGATGGGGACAGGGCGGAAACACCATATATTTT
>15|TRBV12-5|.|.|TRBJ2-6
CAGPKPDSGANVLTF
TGTGCTGGCCCCAAACCTGACTCTGGGGCCAACGTCCTGACTTTC
>12|TRBV18|.|.|TRBJ2-2
CASSPDTGELFF
TGTGCCAGCTCCCCCGACACCGGGGAGCTGTTTTTT
>16|TRBV6-5|once|.|TRBJ1-1
CASSYRRGGTNTEAFF
TGTGCCAGCAGTTATCGGCGGGGGGGGACGAACACTGAAGCTTTCTTT
>14|TRBV6-1|.|TRBD2|TRBJ2-7
CASRFGLAEYEQYF
TGTGCCAGCAGGTTCGGACTAGCGGAATACGAGCAGTACTTC
>14|TRBV28|.|.|TRBJ1-2
CASSLPNMAYGYTF
TGTGCCAGCAGTTTACCGAATATGGCCTATGGCTACACCTTC
>15|TRBV5-1|.|TRBD1|TRBJ1-1
CASSLPGQIIPEAFF
TGCGCCAGCAGCCTACCGGGACAGATAATCCCTGAAGCTTTCTTT
>12|TRBV27|.|.|TRBJ1-2
CASSRRGNGYTF
TGTGCCAGCAGTCGCAGGGGCAATGGCTACACCTTC
>13|TRBV7-6|.|.|TRBJ2-5
CASSYEIRETQYF
TGTGCCAGCAGCTATGAGATCCGAGAGACCCAGTACTTC
>16|TRBV19|.|TRBD1|TRBJ1-1
CASSSDRGLRNTEAFF
TGTGCCAGTAGTTCGGACAGGGGGCTGAGGAACACTGAAGCTTTCTTT
>15|TRBV27|.|TRBD2|TRBJ2-7
CASKYVGAGGNEQYF
TGTGCCAGCAAGTACGTGGGAGCGGGAGGAAACGAGCAGTACTTC
>13|TRBV11-1|.|TRBD2|TRBJ2-7
CASSLSGTYEQYF
TGTGCCAGCAGCTTAAGCGGGACCTACGAGCAGTACTTC
>11|TRBV20-1|.|.|TRBJ1-2
CSATGSYGYTF
TGCAGTGCTACAGGATCCTACGGCTACACCTTC
>14|TRBV6-1|.|TRBD1|TRBJ2-7
CASSEARRGYEQYF
TGTGCCAGCAGTGAAGCGCGCAGGGGGTACGAGCAGTACTTC
>10|TRBV7-9|few|TRBD2|TRBJ2-3
CASSREGQYF
TGTGCCAGCAGCCGGGAGGGGCAGTATTTT
>15|TRBV28|.|TRBD2|TRBJ2-2
CASSFTSVNTGELFF
TGTGCCAGCAGTTTTACTAGCGTGAACACCGGGGAGCTGTTTTTT
>16|TRBV7-9|.|.|TRBJ1-4
CASSPRLGATNEKLFF
TGTGCCAGCAGCCCGCGGTTAGGAGCAACTAATGAAAAACTGTTTTTT
>14|TRBV15|.|.|TRBJ2-5
CATSRERVPETQYF
TGTGCCACCAGCAGAGAGAGGGTCCCCGAGACCCAGTACTTC
>19|TRBV27|few|TRBD1|TRBJ1-6
CASSIKGGRVSSYNSPLHF
TGTGCCAGCAGTATCAAAGGGGGCAGAGTTAGCTCCTATAATTCACCCCTCCACTTT
>12|TRBV6-5|.|.|TRBJ1-1
CASSYGGVEAFF
TGTGCCAGCAGTTACGGCGGGGTTGAGGCTTTCTTT
>10|TRBV2|.|.|TRBJ2-7
CASFHYEQYF
TGTGCCAGCTTTCACTACGAGCAGTACTTC
>14|TRBV7-3|.|TRBD1|TRBJ2-5
CASSPTGGVETQYF
TGTGCCAGCAGCCCGACAGGGGGGGTAGAGACCCAGTACTTC
>15|TRBV6-5|.|TRBD1|TRBJ2-5
CASSYSGQAKETQYF
TGTGCCAGCAGTTACTCGGGACAGGCCAAAGAGACCCAGTACTTC
>16|TRBV5-4|.|.|TRBJ2-1
CASSLFWGPPHNEQFF
TGTGCCAGCAGCTTGTTCTGGGGGCCGCCCCACAATGAGCAGTTCTTC
>15|TRBV11-2|.|TRBD2|TRBJ2-1
CASSLTSGRSDEQFF
TGTGCCAGCAGCCTGACTAGCGGGAGGTCTGATGAGCAGTTCTTC
>11|TRBV2|.|.|TRBJ1-1
CASARDTEAFF
TGTGCCAGCGCCAGGGACACTGAAGCTTTCTTT
>14|TRBV5-1|.|TRBD2|TRBJ2-7
CASSWRAGEDEQYF
TGCGCCAGCAGCTGGAGAGCGGGAGAGGACGAGCAGTACTTC
>15|TRBV6-6|.|.|TRBJ2-7
CASKEMDRNSYEQYF
TGTGCCAGCAAAGAAATGGACAGAAATTCCTACGAGCAGTACTTC
>13|TRBV9|.|.|TRBJ2-3
CASSVGRLDLPYF
TGTGCCAGCAGCGTGGGCCGACTAGATCTGCCGTATTTT
>17|TRBV7-6|.|.|TRBJ1-2
CASSLTLGEGLIYGYTF
TGTGCCAGCAGCCTAACCCTCGGGGAGGGGTTAATCTATGGCTACACCTTC
>15|TRBV5-4|.|TRBD2|TRBJ2-3
CASSLGAGGTDTQYF
TGTGCCAGCAGCTTGGGAGCGGGAGGCACAGATACGCAATATTTT
>17|TRBV7-3|.|.|TRBJ2-1
CASSLKPQRGLYNEQFF
TGTGCCAGCAGCTTAAAGCCCCAGAGGGGACTCTACAATGAGCAGTTCTTC
>17|TRBV9|.|TRBD2|TRBJ2-3
CASAGGVVGRAPDTQYF
TGTGCCAGCGCCGGAGGCGTAGTCGGGAGGGCCCCAGATACGCAGTATTTT
>16|TRBV30|.|.|TRBJ1-3
CAWSVSAPRTGNTIYF
TGTGCCTGGAGTGTATCCGCCCCAAGGACAGGAAACACCATATATTTT
>14|TRBV2|.|.|TRBJ2-5
CASSWVGAQETQYF
TGTGCCAGCAGTTGGGTGGGGGCACAAGAGACCCAGTACTTC
>17|TRBV5-1|few|TRBD1|TRBJ1-2
CASSSIPGQGYPDGYTF
TGCGCCAGCAGCTCAATTCCGGGACAGGGTTATCCGGATGGCTACACCTTC
>16|TRBV5-1|.|TRBD1|TRBJ2-7
CASSLTGGAQSYEQYF
TGCGCCAGCAGCTTAACAGGGGGCGCCCAATCCTACGAGCAGTACTTC
>15|TRBV9|.|.|TRBJ2-2
CASSVGVTDTGELFF
TGTGCCAGCAGCGTAGGCGTGACTGACACCGGGGAGCTGTTTTTT
>16|TRBV28|.|TRBD1|TRBJ2-7
CASSSEPGQASYEQYF
TGTGCCAGCAGTTCGGAACCGGGACAGGCCTCCTACGAGCAGTACTTC
>17|TRBV21-1|.|.|TRBJ2-5
CASSNSGGQGAEETQYF
TGTGCCAGCAGCAATTCGGGGGGACAGGGGGCGGAGGAGACCCAGTACTTC
>18|TRBV7-9|.|TRBD1|TRBJ1-2
CASSLAKSGTAVDYGYTF
TGTGCCAGCAGCTTAGCCAAGTCCGGGACAGCGGTAGACTATGGCTACACCTTC
>14|TRBV29-1|.|.|TRBJ1-2
CSVERGGINYGYTF
TGCAGCGTTGAGAGGGGAGGTATTAACTATGGCTACACCTTC
>12|TRBV28|.|.|TRBJ1-1
CASRDRYTEAFF
TGTGCCAGCAGGGACAGATACACTGAAGCTTTCTTT
>15|TRBV6-1|.|TRBD1|TRBJ1-6
CASSEHRGKGSPLHF
TGTGCCAGCAGTGAACACAGGGGAAAAGGATCACCCCTCCACTTT
>16|TRBV14|.|.|TRBJ1-2
CASSRLNSAGSYGYTF
TGTGCCAGCAGCCGTCTGAATTCGGCCGGGAGTTATGGCTACACCTTC
>16|TRBV6-4|.|TRBD2|TRBJ2-1
CASSEKAGGSGHEQFF
TGTGCCAGCAGTGAAAAAGCGGGAGGGTCAGGCCATGAGCAGTTCTTC
>14|TRBV10-3|.|.|TRBJ1-1
CATTRVDLNTEAFF
TGTGCCACGACGAGGGTGGATCTGAACACTGAAGCTTTCTTT
>17|TRBV30|.|TRBD1|TRBJ1-1
CAWRRGGTGKFPAEAFF
TGTGCCTGGAGGCGGGGAGGGACAGGGAAATTTCCGGCTGAAGCTTTCTTT
>15|TRBV5-1|.|TRBD1|TRBJ1-5
CASSRTGGDHQPQHF
TGCGCCAGCAGTCGGACAGGGGGCGATCATCAGCCCCAGCATTTT
>16|TRBV9|few|TRBD2|TRBJ2-1
CASSPFSGGMRNEQFF
TGTGCCAGCAGCCCCTTTAGCGGGGGGATGCGTAATGAGCAGTTCTTC
>13|TRBV2|.|TRBD1|TRBJ2-5
CASSRTGEETQYF
TGTGCCAGCAGCCGGACAGGGGAAGAGACCCAGTACTTC
>15|TRBV7-9|few|TRBD2|TRBJ2-7
CASSLKGTIPVEQYF
TGTGCCAGCAGCTTAAAGGGGACTATCCCCGTTGAGCAGTACTTC
>20|TRBV12-5|.|TRBD1|TRBJ1-5
CASGLYLRDRGLESNQPQHF
TGTGCTAGTGGTTTGTACCTCCGGGACAGGGGGCTTGAGAGCAATCAGCCCCAGCATTTT
>15|TRBV30|.|TRBD1|TRBJ1-6
CAWRYRGTYNSPLHF
TGTGCCTGGAGGTACAGGGGGACCTATAATTCACCCCTCCACTTT
>15|TRBV19|.|TRBD2|TRBJ2-5
CASSIVAGVTGTQYF
TGTGCCAGTAGTATAGTAGCGGGGGTCACGGGGACCCAGTACTTC